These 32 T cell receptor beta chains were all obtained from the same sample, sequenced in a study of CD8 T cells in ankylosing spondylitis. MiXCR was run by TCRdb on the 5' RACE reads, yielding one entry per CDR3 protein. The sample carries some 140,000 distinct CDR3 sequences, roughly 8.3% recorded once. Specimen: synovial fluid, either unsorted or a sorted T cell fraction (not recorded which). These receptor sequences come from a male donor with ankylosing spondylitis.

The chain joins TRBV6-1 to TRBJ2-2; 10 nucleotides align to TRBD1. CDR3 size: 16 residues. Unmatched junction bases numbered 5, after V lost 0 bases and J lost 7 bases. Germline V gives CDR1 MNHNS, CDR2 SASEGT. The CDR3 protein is CASSEARGQGRGELFF. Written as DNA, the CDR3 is TGTGCCAGCAGTGAAGCGAGGGGACAGGGGCGCGGGGAGCTGTTTTTT.

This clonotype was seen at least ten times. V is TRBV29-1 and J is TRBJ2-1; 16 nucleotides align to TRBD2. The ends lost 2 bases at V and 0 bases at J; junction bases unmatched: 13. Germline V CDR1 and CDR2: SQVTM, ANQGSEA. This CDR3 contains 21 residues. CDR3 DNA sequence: TGCAGCGTTGAACGGTTGGGGACTAGCGGGAGGGAACTGAGCTCCTACAATGAGCAGTTCTTC. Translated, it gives CSVERLGTSGRELSSYNEQFF.

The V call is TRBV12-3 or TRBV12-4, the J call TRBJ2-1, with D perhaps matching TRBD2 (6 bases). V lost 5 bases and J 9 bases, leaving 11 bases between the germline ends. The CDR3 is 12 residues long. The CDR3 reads CASSKGAGEQFF. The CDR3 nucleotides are TGTGCCAGCAGTAAGGGAGCGGGTGAGCAGTTCTTC.

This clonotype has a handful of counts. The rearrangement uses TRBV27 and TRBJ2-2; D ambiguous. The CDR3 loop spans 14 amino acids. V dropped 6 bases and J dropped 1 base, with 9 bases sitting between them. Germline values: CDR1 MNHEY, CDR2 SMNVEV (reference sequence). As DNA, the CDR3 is TGTGCCAGCAGGATACAGAGGAACACCGGGGAGCTGTTTTTT. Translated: CASRIQRNTGELFF.

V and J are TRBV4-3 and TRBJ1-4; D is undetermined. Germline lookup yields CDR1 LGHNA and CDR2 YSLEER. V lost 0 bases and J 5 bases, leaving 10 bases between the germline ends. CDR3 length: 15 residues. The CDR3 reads CASSQDRAVNEKLFF. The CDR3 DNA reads TGCGCCAGCAGCCAAGATCGGGCAGTGAATGAAAAACTGTTTTTT.

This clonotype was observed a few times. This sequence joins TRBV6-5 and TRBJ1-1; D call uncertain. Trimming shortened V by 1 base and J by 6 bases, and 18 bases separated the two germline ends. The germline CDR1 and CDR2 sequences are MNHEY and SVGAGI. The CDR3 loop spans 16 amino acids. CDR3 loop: CASSYLDWGKYAEAFF. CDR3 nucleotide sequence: TGTGCCAGCAGTTACTTAGACTGGGGAAAGTACGCTGAAGCTTTCTTT.

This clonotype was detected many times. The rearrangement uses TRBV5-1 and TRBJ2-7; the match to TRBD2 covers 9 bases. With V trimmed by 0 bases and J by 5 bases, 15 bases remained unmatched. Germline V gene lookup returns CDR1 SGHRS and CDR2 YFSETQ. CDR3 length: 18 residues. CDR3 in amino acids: CASSLAPAGLAFSDEQYF. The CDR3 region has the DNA TGCGCCAGCAGCTTGGCCCCGGCGGGACTAGCTTTCAGTGACGAGCAGTACTTC.

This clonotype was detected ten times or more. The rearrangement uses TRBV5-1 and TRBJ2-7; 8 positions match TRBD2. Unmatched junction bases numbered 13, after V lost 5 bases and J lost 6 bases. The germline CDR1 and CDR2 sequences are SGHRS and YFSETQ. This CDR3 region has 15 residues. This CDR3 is CASRTRPGGTFEQYF. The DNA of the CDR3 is TGCGCCAGCAGGACTCGACCGGGAGGGACCTTCGAGCAGTACTTC.

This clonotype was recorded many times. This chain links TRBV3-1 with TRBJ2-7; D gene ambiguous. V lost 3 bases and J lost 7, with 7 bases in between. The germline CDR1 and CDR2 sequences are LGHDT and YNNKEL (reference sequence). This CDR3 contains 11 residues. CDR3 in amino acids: CASSQYQEQYF. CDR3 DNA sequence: TGTGCCAGCAGCCAGTACCAAGAGCAGTACTTC.

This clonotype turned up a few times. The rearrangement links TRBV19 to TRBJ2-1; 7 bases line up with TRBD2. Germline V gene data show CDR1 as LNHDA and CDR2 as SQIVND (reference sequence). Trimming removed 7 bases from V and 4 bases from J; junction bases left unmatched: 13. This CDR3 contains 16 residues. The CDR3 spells CASTLSRASGYNEQFF. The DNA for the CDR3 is TGTGCCAGTACCCTAAGTAGGGCTAGCGGTTACAATGAGCAGTTCTTC.

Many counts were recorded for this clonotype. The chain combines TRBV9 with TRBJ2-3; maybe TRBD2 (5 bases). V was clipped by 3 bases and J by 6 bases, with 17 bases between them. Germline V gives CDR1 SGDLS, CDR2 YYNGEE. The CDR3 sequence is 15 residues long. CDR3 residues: CASSANPGSEDTQYF. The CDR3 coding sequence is TGTGCCAGCAGCGCCAATCCGGGATCAGAGGATACGCAGTATTTT.

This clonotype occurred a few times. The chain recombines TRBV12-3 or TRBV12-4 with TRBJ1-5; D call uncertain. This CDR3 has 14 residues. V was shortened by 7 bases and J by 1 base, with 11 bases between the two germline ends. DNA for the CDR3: TGTGCCAGCAACCGAGATGGGAGCAATCAGCCCCAGCATTTT. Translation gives CASNRDGSNQPQHF.

This chain's CDR3 is CASTEIGGSTGELFF. In DNA form, the CDR3 reads TGTGCCAGCACCGAGATCGGAGGGAGCACCGGGGAGCTGTTTTTT. The gene calls are TRBV5-6 and TRBJ2-2; TRBD2 might be the D (6 bases). The CDR3 covers 15 residues. V lost 6 bases and J 4 bases, leaving 16 bases between the germline ends. CDR1 and CDR2 (germline): SGHDT, YYEEEE. Looking up the rest from reference TRBV5-6 and TRBJ2-2 gives the full variable domain: DAGVTQSPTHLIKTRGQQVTLRCSPKSGHDTVSWYQQALGQGPQFIFQYYEEEERQRGNFPDRFSGHQFPNYSSELNVNALLLGDSALYLCASTEIGGSTGELFFGEGSRLTVL.

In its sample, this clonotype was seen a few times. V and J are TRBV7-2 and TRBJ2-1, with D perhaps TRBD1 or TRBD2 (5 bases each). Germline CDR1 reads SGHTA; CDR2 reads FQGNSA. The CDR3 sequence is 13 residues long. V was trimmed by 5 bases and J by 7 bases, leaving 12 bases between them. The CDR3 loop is CASSLGTENEQFF. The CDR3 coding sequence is TGTGCCAGCAGCCTTGGGACCGAGAATGAGCAGTTCTTC.

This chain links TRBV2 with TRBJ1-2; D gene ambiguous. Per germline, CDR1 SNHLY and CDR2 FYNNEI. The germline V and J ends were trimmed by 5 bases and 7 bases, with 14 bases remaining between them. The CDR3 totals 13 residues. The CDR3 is CASSNVARSGYTF. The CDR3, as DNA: TGTGCCAGCAGTAATGTGGCGCGGTCTGGCTACACCTTC.

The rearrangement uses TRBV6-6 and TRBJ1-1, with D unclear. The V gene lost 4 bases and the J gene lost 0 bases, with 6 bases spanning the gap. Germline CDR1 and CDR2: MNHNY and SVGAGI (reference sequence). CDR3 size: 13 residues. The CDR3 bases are TGTGCCAGCAGTTTCGGGATGAACACTGAAGCTTTCTTT. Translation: CASSFGMNTEAFF.

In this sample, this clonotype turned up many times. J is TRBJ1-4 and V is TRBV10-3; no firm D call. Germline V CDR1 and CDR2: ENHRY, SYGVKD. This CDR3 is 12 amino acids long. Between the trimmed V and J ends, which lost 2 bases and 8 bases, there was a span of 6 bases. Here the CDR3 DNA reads TGTGCCATCAGTGAGACAACCGAAAAACTGTTTTTT. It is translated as CAISETTEKLFF.

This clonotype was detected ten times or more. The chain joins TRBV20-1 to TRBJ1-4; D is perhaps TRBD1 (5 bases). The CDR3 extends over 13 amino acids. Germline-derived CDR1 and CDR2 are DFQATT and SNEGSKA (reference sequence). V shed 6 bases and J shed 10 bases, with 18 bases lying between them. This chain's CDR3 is CSAQPTGRGKLFF. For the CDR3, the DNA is TGCAGTGCACAACCCACAGGAAGGGGAAAACTGTTTTTT.

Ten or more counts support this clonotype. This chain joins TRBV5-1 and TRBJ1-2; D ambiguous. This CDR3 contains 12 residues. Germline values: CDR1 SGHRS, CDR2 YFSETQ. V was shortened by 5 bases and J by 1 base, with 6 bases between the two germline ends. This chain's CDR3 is CASRDGNYGYTF. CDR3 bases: TGCGCCAGCAGGGACGGTAACTATGGCTACACCTTC.

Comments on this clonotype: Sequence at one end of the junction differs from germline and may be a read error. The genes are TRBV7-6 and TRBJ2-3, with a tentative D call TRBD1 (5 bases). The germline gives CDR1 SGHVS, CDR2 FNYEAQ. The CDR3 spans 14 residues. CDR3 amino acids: CVSSLFQGQNTQYF. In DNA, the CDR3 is TGTGTCAGCAGCTTATTTCAGGGCCAAAATACGCAGTATTTT.

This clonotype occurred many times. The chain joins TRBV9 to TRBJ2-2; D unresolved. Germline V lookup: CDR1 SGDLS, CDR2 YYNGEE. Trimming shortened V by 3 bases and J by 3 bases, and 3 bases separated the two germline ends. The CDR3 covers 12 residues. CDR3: CASSEYTGELFF. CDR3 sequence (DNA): TGTGCCAGCAGCGAGTACACCGGGGAGCTGTTTTTT.

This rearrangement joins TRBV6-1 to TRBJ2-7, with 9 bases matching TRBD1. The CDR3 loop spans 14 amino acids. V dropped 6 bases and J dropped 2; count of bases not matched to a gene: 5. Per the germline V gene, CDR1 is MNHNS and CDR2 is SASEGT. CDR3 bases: TGTGCCAGCAGGGAGACAGGGGGACCCTACGAGCAGTACTTC. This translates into CASRETGGPYEQYF.

The CDR3 reads CASSLATGGGNNEQFF. The CDR3 coding sequence is TGTGCCAGCAGCTTAGCGACAGGGGGAGGAAACAATGAGCAGTTCTTC. The V call is TRBV11-3, the J call TRBJ2-1, with 9 bases that match TRBD1. Germline-derived CDR1 and CDR2 are SGHNT and YENEEA. The V gene end was trimmed by 1 base and the J gene end by 5 bases; junction bases not matched to a gene: 6. CDR3 length equals 16 residues.

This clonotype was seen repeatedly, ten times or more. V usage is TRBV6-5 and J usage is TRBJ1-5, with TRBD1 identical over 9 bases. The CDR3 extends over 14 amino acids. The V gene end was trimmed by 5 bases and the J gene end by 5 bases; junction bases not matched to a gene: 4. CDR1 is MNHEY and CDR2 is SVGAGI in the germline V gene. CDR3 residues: CASSLQGAYQPQHF. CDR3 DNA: TGTGCCAGCAGTCTACAGGGGGCCTATCAGCCCCAGCATTTT.

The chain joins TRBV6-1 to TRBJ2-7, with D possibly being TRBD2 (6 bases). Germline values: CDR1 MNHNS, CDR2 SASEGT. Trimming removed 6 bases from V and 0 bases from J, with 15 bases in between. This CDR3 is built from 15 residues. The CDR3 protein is CASREGLLSSYEQYF. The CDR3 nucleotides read TGTGCCAGCAGGGAGGGGTTATTGAGCTCCTACGAGCAGTACTTC.

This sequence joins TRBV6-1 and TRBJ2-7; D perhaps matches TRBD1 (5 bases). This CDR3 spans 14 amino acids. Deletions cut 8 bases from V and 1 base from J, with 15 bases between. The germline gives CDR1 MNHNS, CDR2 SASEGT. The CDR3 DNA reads TGTGCCAGCTCGAGGACAACTGATTCCTACGAGCAGTACTTC. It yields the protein CASSRTTDSYEQYF.

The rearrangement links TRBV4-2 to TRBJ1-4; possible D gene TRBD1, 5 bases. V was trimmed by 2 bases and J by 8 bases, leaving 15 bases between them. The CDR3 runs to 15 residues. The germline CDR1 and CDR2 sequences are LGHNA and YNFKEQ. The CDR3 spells CASSQYGQGGEKLFF. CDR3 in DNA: TGTGCCAGCAGCCAATATGGGCAGGGAGGCGAAAAACTGTTTTTT.

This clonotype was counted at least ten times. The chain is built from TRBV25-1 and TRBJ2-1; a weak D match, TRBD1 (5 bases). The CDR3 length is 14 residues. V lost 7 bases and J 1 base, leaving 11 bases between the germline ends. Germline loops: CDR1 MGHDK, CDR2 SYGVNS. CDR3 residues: CASTWGGSYNEQFF. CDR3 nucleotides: TGTGCCAGCACTTGGGGCGGTTCCTACAATGAGCAGTTCTTC.

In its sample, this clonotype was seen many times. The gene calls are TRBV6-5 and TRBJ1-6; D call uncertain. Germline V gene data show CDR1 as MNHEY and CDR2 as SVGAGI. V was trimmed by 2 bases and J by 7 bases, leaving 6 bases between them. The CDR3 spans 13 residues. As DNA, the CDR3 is TGTGCCAGCAGTTACACGGGGAATTCACCCCTCCACTTT. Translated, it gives CASSYTGNSPLHF.

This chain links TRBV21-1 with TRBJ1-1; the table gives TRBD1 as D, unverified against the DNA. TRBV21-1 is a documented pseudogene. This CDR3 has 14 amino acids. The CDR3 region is CASSNGGYGTEAFF. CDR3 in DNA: TGTGCCAGCAGCAATGGGGGGTATGGCACTGAAGCTTTCTTT.

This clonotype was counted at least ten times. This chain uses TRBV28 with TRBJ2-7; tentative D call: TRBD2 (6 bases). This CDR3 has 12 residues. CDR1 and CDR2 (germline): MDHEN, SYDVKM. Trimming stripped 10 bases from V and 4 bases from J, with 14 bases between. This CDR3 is CATTLGGYEQYF. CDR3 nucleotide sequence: TGTGCCACCACACTGGGGGGTTACGAGCAGTACTTC.

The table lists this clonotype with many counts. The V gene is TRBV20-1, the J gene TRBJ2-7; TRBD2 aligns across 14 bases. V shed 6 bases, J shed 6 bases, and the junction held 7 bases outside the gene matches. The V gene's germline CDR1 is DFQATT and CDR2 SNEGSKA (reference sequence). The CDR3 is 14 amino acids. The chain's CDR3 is CSAQPGLAGVEQYF. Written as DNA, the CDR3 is TGCAGTGCACAACCGGGACTAGCGGGAGTCGAGCAGTACTTC.